What follows are 29 T cell receptor beta chains derived from one specimen sequenced in a study of cytomegalovirus exposure and HLA in healthy donors (dated by TCRdb to about 2017). The library relied on the immunoSEQ multiplex PCR assay. In its TCRdb copy, this immuneACCESS table keeps in-frame sequences only and misses some clones. Where compared with another copy, unresolved V genes explain less than half of these, and the others have no known cause. The sample table holds some 170,000 clones, of which around nine tenths were seen once. The ten largest account for roughly 1.5% of the sample. The specimen was PBMCs. Every receptor here comes from a woman in her 30s in good health and CMV-seronegative.

This clone was seen just once. V and J are TRBV7-2 and TRBJ2-3, with 10 bases that match TRBD1. CDR3 length: 17 residues. Germline V gene lookup returns CDR1 SGHTA and CDR2 FQGNSA. The J segment lost 1 base and the V segment lost 7 bases, leaving 11 bases of the junction unmatched. The CDR3 is CASKRGQGSPGTDTQYF. The CDR3 DNA reads as TGTGCCAGCAAGCGGGGACAGGGGAGTCCTGGCACAGATACGCAGTATTTT.

V usage is TRBV4-3 and J usage is TRBJ1-5; D ambiguous. The CDR3 is made up of 14 amino acids. From germline, CDR1 is LGHNA and CDR2 YSLEER. Trimming stripped 4 bases from V and 2 bases from J, with 9 bases between. CDR3 sequence: CASSLDTGNQPQHF. DNA of the CDR3: TGCGCCAGCAGCCTAGACACAGGCAATCAGCCCCAGCATTTT.

J is TRBJ1-6 and V is TRBV2; 9 nucleotides line up with TRBD1. CDR3 size: 14 residues. Germline lookup yields CDR1 SNHLY and CDR2 FYNNEI. The junction had 2 bases not matched to a gene; V was cut back by 6 bases and J by 5 bases. CDR3: CASSRDRDNSPLHF. The CDR3 coding sequence is TGTGCCAGCAGCCGGGACAGGGATAATTCACCCCTCCACTTT.

The rearrangement uses TRBV6-1 and TRBJ2-7, with 12 bases fitting TRBD2. The V gene's germline CDR1 is MNHNS and CDR2 SASEGT. V lost 4 bases to trimming and J lost 4 bases; unmatched junction nucleotides: 5. This CDR3 has 15 amino acids. The CDR3 loop reads CASSGLAGDDYEQYF. CDR3 bases: TGTGCCAGCAGTGGACTAGCGGGGGACGATTACGAGCAGTACTTC.

CDR3 residues: CASSPGGYRSYEQYF. Written as DNA, the CDR3 is TGTGCCAGCAGCCCCGGCGGGTACAGATCCTACGAGCAGTACTTC. The chain joins TRBV7-9 to TRBJ2-7; D is perhaps TRBD2 (5 bases). Germline V gene sequence: CDR1 SEHNR, CDR2 FQNEAQ (reference sequence). The CDR3 extends over 15 amino acids. Trimming stripped 5 bases from V and 1 base from J, with 15 bases between.

As concerns this clone: A junction end diverges from the germline sequence, so it may reflect a read error. The chain carries TRBV7-7 and TRBJ2-2; D possibly corresponds to TRBD2 (5 bases). This CDR3 comprises 15 residues. The germline CDR1 and CDR2 sequences are SSHAT and FNYEAQ (reference sequence). The CDR3 nucleotides are TGTGCTAGCAGCCCGGACCGCGGCGGGACCGGGGAGCTGTTTTTT. Amino acid sequence: CASSPDRGGTGELFF.

This chain uses TRBV10-2 with TRBJ2-3; TRBD1 matches at 7 bases. Germline V gene lookup returns CDR1 WSHSY and CDR2 SAAADI. The CDR3 is 14 residues long. Losses at the gene ends were 8 bases for V and 1 base for J; bases not matched to a gene: 6. The CDR3 DNA follows: TGCGCCAGCTTGGTTACAGGGGGCACAGATACGCAGTATTTT. This encodes CASLVTGGTDTQYF.

This clone was detected a few times. This chain links TRBV19 with TRBJ1-1; no clear D. The CDR3 spans 13 residues. Between the trimmed V and J ends, which lost 0 bases and 8 bases, there was a span of 10 bases. Per germline, CDR1 LNHDA and CDR2 SQIVND (reference sequence). The CDR3 spells CASSIETVTEAFF. The DNA of the CDR3 is TGTGCCAGTAGTATAGAAACGGTTACGGAAGCTTTCTTT.

This chain joins TRBV5-1 and TRBJ2-1, with 8 positions matching TRBD2. Germline CDR1 reads SGHRS; CDR2 reads YFSETQ. The ends lost 1 base at V and 0 bases at J; junction bases unmatched: 3. CDR3 length equals 16 residues. In DNA, the CDR3 is TGCGCCAGCAGCTTGACCAGCGGGGGCTCCTACAATGAGCAGTTCTTC. Amino acids: CASSLTSGGSYNEQFF. The whole variable domain, remainder taken from reference TRBV5-1 and TRBJ2-1, is KAGVTQTPRYLIKTRGQQVTLSCSPISGHRSVSWYQQTPGQGLQFLFEYFSETQRNKGNFPGRFSGRQFSNSRSEMNVSTLELGDSALYLCASSLTSGGSYNEQFFGPGTRLTVL.

The rearrangement joins TRBV7-2 to TRBJ1-5; 8 bases are a match to TRBD1. V lost 5 bases and J lost 9; bases outside the gene matches: 9. The V gene's germline CDR1 is SGHTA and CDR2 FQGNSA. This CDR3 is built from 14 residues. The CDR3 loop is CASSTTGDLMPQHF. CDR3 DNA: TGTGCCAGCAGCACGACAGGGGACCTCATGCCCCAGCATTTT.

V usage is TRBV5-1 and J usage is TRBJ1-3; D may be TRBD1 (5 bases). This CDR3 has 15 amino acids. Germline-derived CDR1 and CDR2 are SGHRS and YFSETQ. V was cut by 0 bases and J by 0 bases, with 7 bases left in between. This chain's CDR3 is CASSLVQGSGNTIYF. CDR3 nucleotides: TGCGCCAGCAGCTTGGTCCAGGGCTCTGGAAACACCATATATTTT.

The V gene is TRBV11-2, the J gene TRBJ2-1, with a weak D call TRBD1 (6 bases). Germline V lookup: CDR1 SGHAT, CDR2 FQNNGV. The CDR3 has 16 residues. The germline V and J ends were trimmed by 0 bases and 6 bases, with 15 bases remaining between them. CDR3 DNA: TGTGCCAGCAGCTTAGAGAAAGAGTTCAGGGGCAATGAGCAGTTCTTC. This translates into CASSLEKEFRGNEQFF. Using reference TRBV11-2 and TRBJ2-1 for the parts outside the CDR3, the full variable domain is EAGVAQSPRYKIIEKRQSVAFWCNPISGHATLYWYQQILGQGPKLLIQFQNNGVVDDSQLPKDRFSAERLKGVDSTLKIQPAKLEDSAVYLCASSLEKEFRGNEQFFGPGTRLTVL.

This rearrangement joins TRBV10-3 to TRBJ2-2, with TRBD2 matching 12 bases. The CDR3 totals 16 residues. V lost 5 bases and J lost 5; bases outside the gene matches: 6. Germline lookup yields CDR1 ENHRY and CDR2 SYGVKD. The CDR3 loop is CAISNTSGGITGELFF. The CDR3 DNA is TGTGCCATCAGTAATACTAGCGGGGGGATTACCGGGGAGCTGTTTTTT.

The chain uses TRBV25-1 and TRBJ1-2, with no clear D. Germline loops: CDR1 MGHDK, CDR2 SYGVNS. This CDR3 is 11 amino acids long. V lost 3 bases and J lost 5, with 4 bases in between. The CDR3 sequence is CASSDFYGYTF. The CDR3 coding sequence is TGTGCCAGCAGTGACTTTTATGGCTACACCTTC.

The chain couples TRBV4-1 to TRBJ2-7, with 7 bases aligning to TRBD1. V dropped 0 bases and J dropped 4; count of bases not matched to a gene: 6. CDR1 and CDR2 from the germline V gene are MGHRA and YSYEKL. The CDR3 covers 15 residues. The CDR3 loop reads CASSQDQRGQYEQYF. CDR3 coding DNA: TGCGCCAGCAGCCAAGATCAGAGGGGGCAGTACGAGCAGTACTTC.

The chain is built from TRBV2 and TRBJ1-5, with D unresolved. The CDR3 is made up of 17 amino acids. Trimming stripped 3 bases from V and 1 base from J, with 16 bases between. Germline-derived CDR1 and CDR2 are SNHLY and FYNNEI. CDR3 region: CASSDVSGPSSNQPQHF. The CDR3 nucleotides read TGTGCCAGCAGTGATGTGTCTGGGCCTTCGAGCAATCAGCCCCAGCATTTT.

This rearrangement joins TRBV5-8 to TRBJ2-7; 8 positions match TRBD2. The CDR3 length is 14 residues. CDR1 and CDR2 from the germline V gene are SGHTS and YDEGEE. J gave up 2 bases and V 5 bases, and 6 bases lay outside the gene matches. CDR3 sequence: CASRSRRGAYEQYF. DNA of the CDR3: TGTGCCAGCAGAAGTAGGCGGGGGGCCTACGAGCAGTACTTC.

This clone appeared a few times. This chain joins TRBV4-2 and TRBJ1-5; 7 bases are shared with TRBD1. With 1 base clipped from V and 6 bases from J, the junction kept 9 bases outside the gene matches. Germline V gene sequence: CDR1 LGHNA, CDR2 YNFKEQ. The CDR3 is made up of 16 amino acids. The DNA of the CDR3 is TGTGCCAGCAGCCAAGTCTCGATACAGGGGATTCAGCCCCAGCATTTT. It codes for CASSQVSIQGIQPQHF.

J is TRBJ2-7 and V is TRBV5-1, with 10 bases lining up with TRBD1. The V gene's germline CDR1 is SGHRS and CDR2 YFSETQ. V gave up 3 bases and J gave up 3 bases; unmatched junction bases: 3. This CDR3 spans 14 amino acids. CDR3 sequence: CASSWGTGDYEQYF. The CDR3 DNA reads as TGCGCCAGCAGCTGGGGGACAGGGGACTACGAGCAGTACTTC.

This chain's CDR3 is CASSLQTGGGEKLFF. CDR3 DNA sequence: TGTGCCAGCAGCTTACAGACAGGGGGCGGCGAAAAACTGTTTTTT. This rearrangement joins TRBV5-6 to TRBJ1-4; TRBD1 matches 10 bases. With V trimmed by 2 bases and J by 8 bases, 6 bases remained unmatched. Germline V gives CDR1 SGHDT, CDR2 YYEEEE. The CDR3 is made up of 15 amino acids.

The V and J genes are TRBV6-9 and TRBJ1-6; D is undetermined. Trimming removed 3 bases from V and 7 bases from J, with 25 bases in between. Germline CDR1 reads MNHGY; CDR2 reads SVAAGI. This CDR3 is 19 amino acids long. CDR3 in DNA: TGTGCCAGCAGTTACGCCTACCCTGCGCGGATGACCAAGAATTCACCCCTCCACTTT. Its protein is CASSYAYPARMTKNSPLHF.

This clone was picked up a small number of times. The gene calls are TRBV29-1 and TRBJ1-1; 7 bases line up with TRBD1. Germline lookup yields CDR1 SQVTM and CDR2 ANQGSEA. The CDR3 is 11 amino acids. V was pared by 3 bases and J by 7 bases, with 2 bases of the junction left unmatched. CDR3 region: CSVDRGDEAFF. In nucleotides, the CDR3 is TGCAGCGTTGACAGGGGGGATGAAGCTTTCTTT.

A word on this clone: Other DNA sequences from this sample encode an identical CDR3 as well. The chain employs TRBV29-1 and TRBJ2-7; 9 bases line up with TRBD1. The CDR3 loop spans 12 amino acids. From germline, CDR1 is SQVTM and CDR2 ANQGSEA. Losses at the gene ends were 6 bases for V and 2 bases for J; bases not matched to a gene: 2. The CDR3 region is CSVGQGAYEQYF. In nucleotides, the CDR3 is TGCAGCGTGGGACAGGGCGCCTACGAGCAGTACTTC.

The rearrangement uses TRBV7-2 and TRBJ2-2; 10 bases agree with TRBD1. Germline loops: CDR1 SGHTA, CDR2 FQGNSA. The ends lost 5 bases at V and 5 bases at J; junction bases unmatched: 5. The CDR3 consists of 15 residues. The CDR3 here is CASSPRDRGTGELFF. In DNA, the CDR3 is TGTGCCAGCAGCCCCCGGGACAGGGGTACCGGGGAGCTGTTTTTT.

The CDR3 here is CASTVPQRREGTEAFF. CDR3 DNA: TGTGCCAGCACCGTTCCACAGAGGAGGGAGGGCACTGAAGCTTTCTTT. The V gene is TRBV2, the J gene TRBJ1-1; D remains ambiguous. The CDR3 has 16 residues. Trimming removed 7 bases at V and 4 bases at J, with 22 bases between. CDR1 is SNHLY and CDR2 is FYNNEI in the germline V gene.

The chain employs TRBV11-2 and TRBJ1-1; 8 bases match TRBD1. V dropped 5 bases and J dropped 7; count of bases not matched to a gene: 15. Germline V gene lookup returns CDR1 SGHAT and CDR2 FQNNGV. This CDR3 spans 16 amino acids. The CDR3 region has the DNA TGTGCCAGCAGCCCCCTTCGGCAGGGGGCGTTGAGTGAAGCTTTCTTT. It specifies CASSPLRQGALSEAFF.

The chain has TRBV2 and TRBJ1-2; no reliable D call. The CDR3 spans 14 residues. V was trimmed by 4 bases and J by 8 bases, leaving 17 bases between them. Germline loops: CDR1 SNHLY, CDR2 FYNNEI. CDR3 DNA sequence: TGTGCCAGCAGTGTCCTAGGAAGTACGGGAGGCTACACCTTC. Residues: CASSVLGSTGGYTF.

This clone came up a few times. The V gene is TRBV7-9, the J gene TRBJ1-5; D not certain. CDR1 and CDR2 (germline): SEHNR, FQNEAQ (reference sequence). V gave up 8 bases and J gave up 4 bases, with 15 bases separating them. The CDR3 is 14 amino acids. The CDR3 sequence: CASGEGQTNQPQHF. The CDR3 DNA reads as TGTGCCAGCGGGGAGGGCCAGACGAATCAGCCCCAGCATTTT.

The chain uses TRBV9 and TRBJ2-2, with a possible D match to TRBD2 (5 bases). With 5 bases removed from V and 5 bases from J, the gap between germline ends came to 16 bases. CDR3 size: 15 residues. CDR1 and CDR2 (germline): SGDLS, YYNGEE. This CDR3 reads CASSTRTRETGELFF. In DNA, the CDR3 is TGTGCCAGCAGTACGCGGACGAGGGAAACCGGGGAGCTGTTTTTT.